This TCR beta chain was observed in a study of cytotoxic CD8 clonotypes in ibrutinib-treated CLL. Study-wide background: The subjects consisted of 11 relapsed/refractory and some 14 treatment-naive individuals, with around 17 IGHV unmutated. Outcomes included 24 partial and 2 complete responses; after median roughly 65 months, roughly 14 stayed remitted and roughly twelve progressed. Study-wide results and limits: Public clonotypes were uncommon and contracted or stayed stable on treatment.

The table lists this clone with many counts. Its antigen is undetermined. The assay was immunoSEQ multiplex PCR, and TCRdb's table has in-frame clones only and misses some. The sample lists over 75,000 clones, around 73% occurring once. The V end was cut by 1 base, the J end by 3 bases, with 9 bases between. Germline CDR1 SEHNR, CDR2 FQNEAQ (reference sequence). The CDR3 totals 15 residues. The rearrangement links TRBV7-9 to TRBJ2-2, with D uncertain. Material: PBMCs, obtained after 12 months of ibrutinib treatment. The sequence was collected from a human donor with chronic lymphocytic leukemia. The chain's CDR3 is CASSLVRQHTGELFF. DNA of the CDR3: TGTGCCAGCAGCTTAGTTCGCCAGCACACCGGGGAGCTGTTTTTT.